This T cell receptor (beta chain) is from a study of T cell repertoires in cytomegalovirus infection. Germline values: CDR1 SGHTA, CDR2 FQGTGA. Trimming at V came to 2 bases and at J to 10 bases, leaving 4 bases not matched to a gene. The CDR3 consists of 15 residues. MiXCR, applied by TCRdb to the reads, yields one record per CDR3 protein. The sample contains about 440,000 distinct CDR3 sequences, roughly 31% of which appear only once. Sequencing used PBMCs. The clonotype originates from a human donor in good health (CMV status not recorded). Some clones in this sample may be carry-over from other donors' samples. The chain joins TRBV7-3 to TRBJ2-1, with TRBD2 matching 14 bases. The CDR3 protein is CASSLGLAGGREQFF. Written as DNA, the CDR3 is TGTGCCAGCAGCTTAGGACTAGCGGGGGGTAGAGAGCAGTTCTTC.